This record covers a single TCR beta chain. Germline loops: CDR1 KGHDR, CDR2 SFDVKD. V lost 5 bases, J lost 4 bases, and 11 bases lay in between. This CDR3 spans 14 amino acids. The entry originates in a study of CD8 T cells in Susac syndrome. Negative isolation was used for CD8+ and CD4+ T cells and FACS enrichment for TEMRA cells. A quantity of roughly 0.5 to 1 ug RNA underwent reverse transcription using random hexamers. One entry per CDR3 protein, called by TCRdb with MiXCR from the immunoSEQ multiplex PCR reads. In the table there are approximately 200,000 distinct CDR3 sequences, about 90% of which are singletons.

Sequenced sample: CD8+ T cells from PBMCs. This chain links TRBV24-1 with TRBJ1-5; possibly TRBD1 for D (5 bases). This clonotype originated in a human donor with multiple sclerosis. This CDR3 is CATSGGTENQPQHF. The CDR3 DNA reads TGTGCCACCAGTGGTGGGACGGAAAATCAGCCCCAGCATTTT.